This passage covers 9 T cell receptor beta chains from one sample sequenced in a study of blood T cell repertoires in COVID-19 (dated by TCRdb to the early 2020s). The library relied on the immunoSEQ multiplex PCR assay. In its TCRdb copy, this immuneACCESS table keeps in-frame sequences only and misses some clones. Where compared with another copy, unresolved V genes explain less than half of these, and the others have no known cause. Present in this sample are around 250,000 clones, around 87% of which were seen just once. Over 6% of the sample comes from the top ten. Sequencing was done on a sample of peripheral blood. These receptors all stem from a woman aged 70-85 years with active or convalescent COVID-19.

The chain carries TRBV15 and TRBJ1-3; TRBD1 aligns across 8 bases. Germline loops: CDR1 LNHNV, CDR2 YYDKDF (reference sequence). Germline trimming cut 5 bases from V and 7 bases from J; bases unmatched to any gene: 10. This CDR3 is 15 amino acids long. The CDR3 DNA follows: TGTGCCACCAGCGGCTATGGACAGGGTAGGAACACCATATATTTT. It yields the protein CATSGYGQGRNTIYF. The full variable domain, with the rest looked up from reference TRBV15 and TRBJ1-3, is DAMVIQNPRYQVTQFGKPVTLSCSQTLNHNVMYWYQQKSSQAPKLLFHYYDKDFNNEADTPDNFQSRRPNTSFCFLDIRSPGLGDTAMYLCATSGYGQGRNTIYFGEGSWLTVV.

The V and J genes are TRBV5-6 and TRBJ1-2, with D possibly matching TRBD1 (5 bases). CDR3 length equals 13 residues. Germline V gene lookup returns CDR1 SGHDT and CDR2 YYEEEE. V was trimmed by 6 bases and J by 4 bases, leaving 13 bases between them. The CDR3 nucleotides are TGTGCCAGCACCCCCCCCGGGGGCTATGGCTACACCTTC. Residues: CASTPPGGYGYTF.

The rearrangement uses TRBV6-5 and TRBJ1-1; D unresolved. V was pared by 5 bases and J by 4 bases, with 17 bases between. CDR1 MNHEY and CDR2 SVGAGI come from the germline V gene. CDR3 length equals 15 residues. In nucleotides, the CDR3 is TGTGCCAGCAGTCAGATCTCCGGGGTGGGCACTGAAGCTTTCTTT. Residues: CASSQISGVGTEAFF.

The chain joins TRBV6-5 to TRBJ1-2; the D is unclear. Trimming pared 6 bases from V and 8 bases from J, leaving 22 bases between. The V gene's germline CDR1 is MNHEY and CDR2 SVGAGI. This CDR3 region has 15 residues. The CDR3 DNA sequence: TGTGCCAGCAGACAGACTATCCACCTCGTCACGGGCTACACCTTC. Translated, it gives CASRQTIHLVTGYTF.

The chain couples TRBV3-1 (or the pseudogene TRBV3-2) to TRBJ1-6; D possibly corresponds to TRBD1 (6 bases). Germline V CDR1 and CDR2: LGHDT, YNNKEL (reference sequence). V lost 3 bases to trimming and J lost 6 bases, with 12 bases between them. The CDR3 contains 15 residues. DNA for the CDR3: TGTGCCAGCAGCCAGGGGGGAGGGGGTAATTCACCCCTCCACTTT. It is translated as CASSQGGGGNSPLHF.

V gene TRBV6-1 combines with J gene TRBJ2-5; the D gene is possibly TRBD1 (5 bases). Germline lookup yields CDR1 MNHNS and CDR2 SASEGT. V was trimmed by 3 bases and J by 5 bases, leaving 16 bases between them. The CDR3 covers 15 residues. The CDR3 DNA sequence: TGTGCCAGCAGTGAGAGTAGGGGCAGCTCCGAGACCCAGTACTTC. Translating gives CASSESRGSSETQYF.

This chain joins TRBV27 and TRBJ2-1; weak D call: TRBD1 (6 bases). With 3 bases removed from V and 1 base from J, the gap between germline ends came to 10 bases. Germline lookup yields CDR1 MNHEY and CDR2 SMNVEV (reference sequence). This CDR3 contains 15 residues. The CDR3: CASSFDRLSYNEQFF. CDR3 bases: TGTGCCAGCAGTTTTGACAGGTTATCCTACAATGAGCAGTTCTTC.

This clone was seen once. J is TRBJ1-2 and V is TRBV7-8; 7 nucleotides match TRBD1. Unmatched junction bases numbered 17, after V lost 6 bases and J lost 4 bases. The CDR3 contains 17 residues. In germline, CDR1 is SGHVS, CDR2 FQNEAQ. CDR3 sequence (DNA): TGTGCCAGCAGGAAAGAAAGGTGGGACAGTGAAGTCTATGGCTACACCTTC. Amino acid sequence: CASRKERWDSEVYGYTF.

This chain links TRBV5-6 with TRBJ2-7; TRBD1 aligns across 10 bases. The CDR3 loop spans 14 amino acids. V shed 4 bases and J 6 bases; nucleotides not matched to a gene: 7. Looked up from germline, CDR1 is SGHDT and CDR2 is YYEEEE. The CDR3 region is CASSPPGQGVEQYF. The CDR3 DNA reads TGTGCCAGCAGCCCCCCAGGACAGGGGGTCGAGCAGTACTTC.